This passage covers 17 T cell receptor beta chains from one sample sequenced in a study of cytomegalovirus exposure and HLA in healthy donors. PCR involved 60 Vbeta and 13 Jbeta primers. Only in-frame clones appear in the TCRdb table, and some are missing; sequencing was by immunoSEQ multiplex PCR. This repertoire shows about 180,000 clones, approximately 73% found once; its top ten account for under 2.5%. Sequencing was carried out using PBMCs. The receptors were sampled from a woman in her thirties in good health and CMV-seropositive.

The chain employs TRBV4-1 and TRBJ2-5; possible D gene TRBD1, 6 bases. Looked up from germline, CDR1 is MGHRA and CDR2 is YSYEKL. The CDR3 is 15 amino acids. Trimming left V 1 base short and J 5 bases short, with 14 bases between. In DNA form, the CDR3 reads TGCGCCAGCAGCCAAGCCTCAGGGGACGGGGAGACCCAGTACTTC. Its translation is CASSQASGDGETQYF.

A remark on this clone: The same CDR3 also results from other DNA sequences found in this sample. CDR3 loop: CASSLWGVGYTF. CDR3 coding DNA: TGTGCCAGCAGCTTGTGGGGGGTTGGCTACACCTTC. This chain joins TRBV5-6 and TRBJ1-2; D perhaps matches TRBD1 (5 bases). CDR3 length: 12 amino acids. V was cut by 1 base and J by 7 bases, with 8 bases left in between. The germline V gene encodes CDR1 SGHDT and CDR2 YYEEEE.

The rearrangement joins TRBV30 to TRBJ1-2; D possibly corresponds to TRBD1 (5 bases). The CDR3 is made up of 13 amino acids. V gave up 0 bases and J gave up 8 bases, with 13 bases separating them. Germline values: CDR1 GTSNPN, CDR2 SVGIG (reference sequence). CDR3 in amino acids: CAWSVSQGLGYTF. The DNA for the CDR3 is TGTGCCTGGAGTGTGAGTCAGGGACTCGGCTACACCTTC.

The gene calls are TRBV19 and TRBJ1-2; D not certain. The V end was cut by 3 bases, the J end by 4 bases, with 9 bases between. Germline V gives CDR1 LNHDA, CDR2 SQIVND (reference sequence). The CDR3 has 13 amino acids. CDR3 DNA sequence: TGTGCCAGTAGTATTACGGGGTCCTATGGCTACACCTTC. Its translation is CASSITGSYGYTF.

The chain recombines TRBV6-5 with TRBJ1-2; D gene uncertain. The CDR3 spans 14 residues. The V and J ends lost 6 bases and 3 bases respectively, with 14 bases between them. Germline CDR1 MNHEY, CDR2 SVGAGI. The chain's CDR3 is CASSPARGHYGYTF. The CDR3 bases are TGTGCCAGCAGCCCCGCCCGGGGTCACTATGGCTACACCTTC.

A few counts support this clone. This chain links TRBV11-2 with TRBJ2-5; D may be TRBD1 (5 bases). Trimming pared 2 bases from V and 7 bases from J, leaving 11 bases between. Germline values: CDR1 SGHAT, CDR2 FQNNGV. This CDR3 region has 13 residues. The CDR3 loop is CASSLTTQGTQYF. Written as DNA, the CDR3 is TGTGCCAGCAGCTTAACCACCCAGGGGACCCAGTACTTC. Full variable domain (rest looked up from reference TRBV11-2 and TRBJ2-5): EAGVAQSPRYKIIEKRQSVAFWCNPISGHATLYWYQQILGQGPKLLIQFQNNGVVDDSQLPKDRFSAERLKGVDSTLKIQPAKLEDSAVYLCASSLTTQGTQYFGPGTRLLVL.

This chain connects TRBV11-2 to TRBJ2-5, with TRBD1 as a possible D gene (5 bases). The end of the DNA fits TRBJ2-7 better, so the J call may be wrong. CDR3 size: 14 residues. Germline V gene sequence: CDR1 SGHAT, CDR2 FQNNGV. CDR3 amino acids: CASSLRAGRNEQYF. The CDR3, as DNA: TGTGCCAGCAGCTTAAGGGCAGGGCGGAACGAGCAGTACTTC.

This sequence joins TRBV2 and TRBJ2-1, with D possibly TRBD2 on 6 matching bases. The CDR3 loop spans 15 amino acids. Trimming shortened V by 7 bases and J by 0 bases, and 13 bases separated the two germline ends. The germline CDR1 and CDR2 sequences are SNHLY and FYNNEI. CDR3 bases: TGTGCCAGCACGCGGGGCAGGCGCTCCTACAATGAGCAGTTCTTC. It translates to CASTRGRRSYNEQFF.

CDR3 amino acids: CASSFLGWTGDTYEQYF. The CDR3 region has the DNA TGTGCCAGCAGTTTTTTAGGCTGGACAGGGGATACCTACGAGCAGTACTTC. The chain has TRBV5-4 and TRBJ2-7, with TRBD1 matching 9 bases. This CDR3 region has 17 residues. With 5 bases clipped from V and 2 bases from J, the junction kept 14 bases outside the gene matches. Per the germline V gene, CDR1 is SGHNT and CDR2 is YYREEE (reference sequence).

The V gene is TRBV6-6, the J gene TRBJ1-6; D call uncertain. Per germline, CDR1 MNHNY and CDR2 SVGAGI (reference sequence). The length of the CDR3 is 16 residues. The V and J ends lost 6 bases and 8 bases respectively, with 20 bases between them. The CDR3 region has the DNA TGTGCCAGCAGCCCCCAAACTGAGGGTAGAGATTCACCCCTCCACTTT. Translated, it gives CASSPQTEGRDSPLHF.

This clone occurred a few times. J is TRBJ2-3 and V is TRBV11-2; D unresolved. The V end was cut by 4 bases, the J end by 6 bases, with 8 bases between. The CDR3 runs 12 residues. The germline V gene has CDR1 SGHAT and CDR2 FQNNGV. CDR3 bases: TGTGCCAGCAGCTCCTACGGGGATACGCAGTATTTT. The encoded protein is CASSSYGDTQYF.

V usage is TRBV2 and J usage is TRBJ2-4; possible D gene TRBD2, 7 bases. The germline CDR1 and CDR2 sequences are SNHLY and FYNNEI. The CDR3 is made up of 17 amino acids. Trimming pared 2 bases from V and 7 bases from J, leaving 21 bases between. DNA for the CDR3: TGTGCCAGCAGTGAATTAGGGGGGGGGCACATCGGGAACATTCAGTACTTC. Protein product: CASSELGGGHIGNIQYF.

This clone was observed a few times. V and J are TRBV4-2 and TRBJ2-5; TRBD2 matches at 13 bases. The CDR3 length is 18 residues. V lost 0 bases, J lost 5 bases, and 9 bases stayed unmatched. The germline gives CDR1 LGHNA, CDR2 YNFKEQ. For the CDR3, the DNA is TGTGCCAGCAGCCAAGATTTGGGACTAGCGGGGTCGGCGGAGACCCAGTACTTC. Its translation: CASSQDLGLAGSAETQYF.

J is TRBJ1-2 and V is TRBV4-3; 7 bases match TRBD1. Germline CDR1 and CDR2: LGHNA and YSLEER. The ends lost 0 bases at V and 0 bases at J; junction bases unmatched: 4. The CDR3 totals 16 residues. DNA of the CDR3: TGCGCCAGCAGCCAAGATACGGGACAGCCTAACTATGGCTACACCTTC. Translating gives CASSQDTGQPNYGYTF.

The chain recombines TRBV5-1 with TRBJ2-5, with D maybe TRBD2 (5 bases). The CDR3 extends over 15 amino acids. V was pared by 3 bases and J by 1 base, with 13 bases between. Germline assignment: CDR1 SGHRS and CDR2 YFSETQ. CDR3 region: CASSSSGGFQETQYF. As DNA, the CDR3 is TGCGCCAGCAGCTCCTCTGGAGGATTCCAAGAGACCCAGTACTTC.

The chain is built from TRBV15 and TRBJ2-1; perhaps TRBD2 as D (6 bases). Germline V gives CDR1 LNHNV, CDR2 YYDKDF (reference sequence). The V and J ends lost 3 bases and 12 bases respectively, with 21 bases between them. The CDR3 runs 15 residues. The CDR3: CATSSGRGRLLGQFF. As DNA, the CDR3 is TGTGCCACCAGCAGTGGGCGGGGTCGTCTACTGGGGCAGTTCTTC.

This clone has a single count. The CDR3 protein is CASSQGTGSWDTQYF. The CDR3 DNA reads as TGCGCCAGCAGCCAAGGGACAGGGAGTTGGGATACGCAGTATTTT. The genes are TRBV4-3 and TRBJ2-3, with TRBD1 identical over 8 bases. Looked up from germline, CDR1 is LGHNA and CDR2 is YSLEER. Germline trimming cut 1 base from V and 6 bases from J; bases unmatched to any gene: 6. The CDR3 is 15 amino acids.